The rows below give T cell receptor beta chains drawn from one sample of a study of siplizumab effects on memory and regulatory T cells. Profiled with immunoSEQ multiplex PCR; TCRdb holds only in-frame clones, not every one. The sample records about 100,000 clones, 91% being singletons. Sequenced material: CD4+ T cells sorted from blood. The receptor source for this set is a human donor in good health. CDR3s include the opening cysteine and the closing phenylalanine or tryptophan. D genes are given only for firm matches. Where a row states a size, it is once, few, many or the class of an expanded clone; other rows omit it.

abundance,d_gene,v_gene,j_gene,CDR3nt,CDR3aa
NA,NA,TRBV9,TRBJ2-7,TGTGCCAGCAGCGGCCGGGTTGGGCCCTCCTACGAGCAGTACTTC,CASSGRVGPSYEQYF
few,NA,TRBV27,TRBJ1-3,TGTGCCAGCAGTATCACAGGGAACTCTGGAAACACCATATATTTT,CASSITGNSGNTIYF
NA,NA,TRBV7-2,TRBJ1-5,TGTGCCAGCAGCTGGGGCTGGCAGGCTATCAATCAGCCCCAGCATTTT,CASSWGWQAINQPQHF
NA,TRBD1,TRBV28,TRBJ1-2,TGTGCCAGCAGTCCGGACAGGGGGGTCTCTTACACCTTC,CASSPDRGVSYTF
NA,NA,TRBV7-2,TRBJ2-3,TGTGCCAGCAGCCAGAAGTTGGGTATAGATACGCAGTATTTT,CASSQKLGIDTQYF
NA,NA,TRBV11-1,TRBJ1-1,TGTGCCAGCAGACGGGGCATCAACACTGAAGCTTTCTTT,CASRRGINTEAFF
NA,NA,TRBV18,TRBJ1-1,TGTGCCAGCTCACCAGTACAGGGAATCACTGAAGCTTTCTTT,CASSPVQGITEAFF
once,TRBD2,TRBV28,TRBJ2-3,TGTGCCAGCAGTGACACAACTAGCGGGGGGACGTATACGCAGTATTTT,CASSDTTSGGTYTQYF
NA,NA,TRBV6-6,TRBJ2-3,TGTGCCAGCAGTTACCGGGACAACACAGATACGCAGTATTTT,CASSYRDNTDTQYF
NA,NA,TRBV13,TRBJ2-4,TGTGCCAGCAGCTTAGGCCTCTCTTCTCAGGACATTCAGTACTTC,CASSLGLSSQDIQYF
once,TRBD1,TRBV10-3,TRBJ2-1,TGTGCCATCAGTGGGGACAGGGAAAATGAGCAGTTCTTC,CAISGDRENEQFF
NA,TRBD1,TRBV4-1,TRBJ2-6,TGCGCCAGCAGCCAAAACAGGGGGCCCGGGGCCAACGTCCTGACTTTC,CASSQNRGPGANVLTF
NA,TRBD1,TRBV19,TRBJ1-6,TGTGCCAGTAGTAAAACTACAGGGGGCAATGAAAGGCCAAATAATTCACCCCTCCACTTT,CASSKTTGGNERPNNSPLHF
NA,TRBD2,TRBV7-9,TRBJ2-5,TGTGCCAGCAGCCGAACCGGGACTAGCGTACAAGAGACCCAGTACTTC,CASSRTGTSVQETQYF
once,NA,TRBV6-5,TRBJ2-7,TGTGCCAGCCAGGTGGCCTACGAGCAGTACTTC,CASQVAYEQYF
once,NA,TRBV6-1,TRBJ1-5,TGTGCCAGCAAGTATAGCAATCAGCCCCAGCATTTT,CASKYSNQPQHF
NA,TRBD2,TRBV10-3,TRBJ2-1,TGTGCCATCACTAGCGGGGGGGCCTACAATGAGCAGTTCTTC,CAITSGGAYNEQFF
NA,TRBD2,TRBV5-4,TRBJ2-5,TGTGCCACCCTCCCAGCGGGGGGGCGTGAGACCCAGTACTTC,CATLPAGGRETQYF
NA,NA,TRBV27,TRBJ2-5,TGTGCCAGCAGCGAATTGGGACGCTTAGAAGAGACCCAGTACTTC,CASSELGRLEETQYF
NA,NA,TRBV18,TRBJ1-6,TGTGCCAGCTCACTAACCGACAGACGGAGCTCCTATAATTCACCCCTCCACTTT,CASSLTDRRSSYNSPLHF
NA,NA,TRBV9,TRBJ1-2,TGTGCCAGCAGCGCCGGACAGAGCAGTTACTATGGCTACACCTTC,CASSAGQSSYYGYTF
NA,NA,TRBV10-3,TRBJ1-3,TGTGCCATCAGTGATGGGACCCACTCTGGAAACACCATATATTTT,CAISDGTHSGNTIYF
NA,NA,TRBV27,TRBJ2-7,TGTGCCAGCAGGAGGCTGGGATACTACGAGCAGTACTTC,CASRRLGYYEQYF
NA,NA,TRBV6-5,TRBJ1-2,TGTGCCAGCAGGAGCCGACAGCATAACTATGGCTACACCTTC,CASRSRQHNYGYTF
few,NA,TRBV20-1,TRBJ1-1,TGCAGTGCTATAAAGAACACTGAAGCTTTCTTT,CSAIKNTEAFF
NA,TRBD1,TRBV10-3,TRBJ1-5,TGTGCCATCAGTGCGACAGGGACCAATCAGCCCCAGCATTTT,CAISATGTNQPQHF
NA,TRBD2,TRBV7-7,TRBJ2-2,TGTGCCAGCAGCCTCTCGGGTAGCGGGGTAACCGGGGAGCTGTTTTTT,CASSLSGSGVTGELFF